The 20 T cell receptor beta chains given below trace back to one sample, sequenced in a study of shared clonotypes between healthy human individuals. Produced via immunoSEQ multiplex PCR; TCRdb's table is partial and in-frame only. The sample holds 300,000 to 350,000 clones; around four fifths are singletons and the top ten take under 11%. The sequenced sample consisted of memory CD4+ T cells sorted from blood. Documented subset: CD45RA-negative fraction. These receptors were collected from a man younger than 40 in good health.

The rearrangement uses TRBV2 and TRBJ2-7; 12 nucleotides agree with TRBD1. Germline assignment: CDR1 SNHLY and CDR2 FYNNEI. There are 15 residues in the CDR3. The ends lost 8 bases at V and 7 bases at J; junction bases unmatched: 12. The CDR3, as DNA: TGTGCCAGCCCACGAAAGGGACAGGGGGCGCATGAGCAGTACTTC. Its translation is CASPRKGQGAHEQYF.

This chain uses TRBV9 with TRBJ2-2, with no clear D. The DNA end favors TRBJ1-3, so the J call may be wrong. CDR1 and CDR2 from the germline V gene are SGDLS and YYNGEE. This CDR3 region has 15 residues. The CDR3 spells CASSVDPLSGNTIYF. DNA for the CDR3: TGTGCCAGCAGCGTAGACCCACTCTCTGGAAACACCATATATTTT.

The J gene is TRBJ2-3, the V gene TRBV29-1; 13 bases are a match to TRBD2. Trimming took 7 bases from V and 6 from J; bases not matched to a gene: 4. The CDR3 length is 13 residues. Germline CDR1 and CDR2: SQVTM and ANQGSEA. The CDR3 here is CSGTSGSIDTQYF. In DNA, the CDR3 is TGCAGCGGGACTAGCGGGAGTATTGATACGCAGTATTTT.

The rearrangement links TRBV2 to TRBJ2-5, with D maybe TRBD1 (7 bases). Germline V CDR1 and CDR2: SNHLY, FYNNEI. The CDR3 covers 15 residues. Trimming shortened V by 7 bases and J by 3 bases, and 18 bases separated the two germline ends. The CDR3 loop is CASTWQGGKEETQYF. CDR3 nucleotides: TGTGCCAGCACCTGGCAGGGGGGAAAAGAAGAGACCCAGTACTTC.

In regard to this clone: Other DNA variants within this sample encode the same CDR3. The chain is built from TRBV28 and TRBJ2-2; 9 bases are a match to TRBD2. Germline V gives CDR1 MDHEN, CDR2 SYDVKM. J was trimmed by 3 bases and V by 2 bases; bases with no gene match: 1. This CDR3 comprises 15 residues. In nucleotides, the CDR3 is TGTGCCAGCAGTTTAGTAGCGGGAGACACCGGGGAGCTGTTTTTT. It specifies CASSLVAGDTGELFF.

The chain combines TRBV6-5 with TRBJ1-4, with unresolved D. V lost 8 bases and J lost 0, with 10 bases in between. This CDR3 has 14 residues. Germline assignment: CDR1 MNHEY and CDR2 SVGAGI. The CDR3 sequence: CASGTDSTNEKLFF. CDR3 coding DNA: TGTGCCAGCGGTACGGACTCAACTAATGAAAAACTGTTTTTT.

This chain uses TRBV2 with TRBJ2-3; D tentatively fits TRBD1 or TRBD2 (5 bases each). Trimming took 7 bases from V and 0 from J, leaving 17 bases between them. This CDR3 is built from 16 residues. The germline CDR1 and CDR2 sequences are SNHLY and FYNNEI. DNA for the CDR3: TGTGCCAGCAATCTCTTTAGGGGAGATAGCACAGATACGCAGTATTTT. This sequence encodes CASNLFRGDSTDTQYF.

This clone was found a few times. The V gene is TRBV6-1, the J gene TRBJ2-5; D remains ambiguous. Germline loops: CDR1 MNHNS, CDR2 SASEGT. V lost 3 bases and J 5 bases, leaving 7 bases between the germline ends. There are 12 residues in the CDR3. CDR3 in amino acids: CASSDSWETQYF. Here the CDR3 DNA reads TGTGCCAGCAGTGATTCCTGGGAGACCCAGTACTTC.

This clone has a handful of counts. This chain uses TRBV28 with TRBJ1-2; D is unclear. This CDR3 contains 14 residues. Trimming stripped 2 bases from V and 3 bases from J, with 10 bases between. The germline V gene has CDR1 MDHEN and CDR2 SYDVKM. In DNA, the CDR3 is TGTGCCAGCAGTTTACCAGGCGGTCACTATGGCTACACCTTC. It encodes CASSLPGGHYGYTF.

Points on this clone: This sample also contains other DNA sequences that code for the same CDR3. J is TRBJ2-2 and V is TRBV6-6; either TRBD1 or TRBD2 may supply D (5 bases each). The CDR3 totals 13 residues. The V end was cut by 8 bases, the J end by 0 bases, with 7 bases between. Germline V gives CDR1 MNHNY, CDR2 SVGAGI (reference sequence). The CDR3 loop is CASGGTNTGELFF. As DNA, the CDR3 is TGTGCCAGCGGGGGAACGAACACCGGGGAGCTGTTTTTT.

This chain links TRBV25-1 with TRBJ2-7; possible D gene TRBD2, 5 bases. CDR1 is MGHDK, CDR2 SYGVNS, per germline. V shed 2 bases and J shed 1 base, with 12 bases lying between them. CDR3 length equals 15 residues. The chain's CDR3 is CASSEILRESYEQYF. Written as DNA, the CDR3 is TGTGCCAGCAGTGAAATCCTGAGGGAATCCTACGAGCAGTACTTC.

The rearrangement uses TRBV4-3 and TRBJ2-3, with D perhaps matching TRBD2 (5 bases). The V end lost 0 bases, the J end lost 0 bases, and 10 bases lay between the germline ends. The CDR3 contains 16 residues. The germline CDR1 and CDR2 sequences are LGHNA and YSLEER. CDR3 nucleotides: TGCGCCAGCAGCCAAGAAGGCGGGTTAAGCACAGATACGCAGTATTTT. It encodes CASSQEGGLSTDTQYF.

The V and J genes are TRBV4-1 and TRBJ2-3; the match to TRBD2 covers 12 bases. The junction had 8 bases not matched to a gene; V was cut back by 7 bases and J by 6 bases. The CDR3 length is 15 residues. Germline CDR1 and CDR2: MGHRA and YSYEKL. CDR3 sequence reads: CASTQTSGGLDTQYF. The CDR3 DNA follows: TGCGCCAGCACACAGACTAGCGGGGGCCTGGATACGCAGTATTTT.

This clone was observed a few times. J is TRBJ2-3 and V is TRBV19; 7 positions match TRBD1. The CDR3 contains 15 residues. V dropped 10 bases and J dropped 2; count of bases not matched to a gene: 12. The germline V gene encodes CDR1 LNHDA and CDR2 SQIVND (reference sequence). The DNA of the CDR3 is TGTGCCACCCGACAGGGACCGGGTAACACAGATACGCAGTATTTT. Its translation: CATRQGPGNTDTQYF. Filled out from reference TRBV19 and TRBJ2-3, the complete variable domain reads DGGITQSPKYLFRKEGQNVTLSCEQNLNHDAMYWYRQDPGQGLRLIYYSQIVNDFQKGDIAEGYSVSREKKESFPLTVTSAQKNPTAFYLCATRQGPGNTDTQYFGPGTRLTVL.

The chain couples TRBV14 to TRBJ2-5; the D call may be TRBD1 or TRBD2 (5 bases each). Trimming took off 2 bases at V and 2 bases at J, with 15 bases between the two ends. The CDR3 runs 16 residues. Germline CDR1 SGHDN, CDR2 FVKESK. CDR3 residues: CASSQRPRERQETQYF. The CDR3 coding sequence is TGTGCCAGCAGCCAAAGGCCCAGGGAGAGACAAGAGACCCAGTACTTC.

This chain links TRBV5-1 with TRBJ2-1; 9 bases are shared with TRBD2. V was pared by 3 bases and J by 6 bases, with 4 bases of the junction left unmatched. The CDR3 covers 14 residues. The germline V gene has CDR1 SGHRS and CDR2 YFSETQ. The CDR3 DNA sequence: TGCGCCAGCAGCTCTCTAGCGGGAAGCAATGAGCAGTTCTTC. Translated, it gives CASSSLAGSNEQFF.

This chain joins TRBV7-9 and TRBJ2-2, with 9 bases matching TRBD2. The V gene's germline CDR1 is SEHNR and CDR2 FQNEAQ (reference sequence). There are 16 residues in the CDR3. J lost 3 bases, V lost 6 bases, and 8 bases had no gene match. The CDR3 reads CASRTTSGEDTGELFF. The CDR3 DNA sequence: TGTGCCAGCAGGACGACTAGCGGAGAGGACACCGGGGAGCTGTTTTTT.

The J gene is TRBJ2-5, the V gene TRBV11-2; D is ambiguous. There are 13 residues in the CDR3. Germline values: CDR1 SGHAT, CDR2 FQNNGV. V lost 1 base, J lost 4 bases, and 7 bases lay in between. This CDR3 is CASSLVGSETQYF. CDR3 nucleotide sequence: TGTGCCAGCAGCTTAGTGGGGTCAGAGACCCAGTACTTC.

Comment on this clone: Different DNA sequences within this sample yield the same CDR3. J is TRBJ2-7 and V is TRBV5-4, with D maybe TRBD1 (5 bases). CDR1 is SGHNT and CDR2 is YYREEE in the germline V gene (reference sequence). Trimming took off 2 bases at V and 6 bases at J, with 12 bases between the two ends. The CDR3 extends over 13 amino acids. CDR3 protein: CASSLQVPGEQYF. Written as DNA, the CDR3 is TGTGCCAGCAGCTTACAGGTGCCGGGCGAGCAGTACTTC.

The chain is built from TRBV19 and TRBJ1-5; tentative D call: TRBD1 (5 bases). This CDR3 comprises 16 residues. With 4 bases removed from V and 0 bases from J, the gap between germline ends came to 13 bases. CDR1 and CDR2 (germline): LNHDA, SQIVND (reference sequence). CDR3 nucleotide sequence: TGTGCCAGTAGTAGGGGGAGTGTTGGTAGCAATCAGCCCCAGCATTTT. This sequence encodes CASSRGSVGSNQPQHF.